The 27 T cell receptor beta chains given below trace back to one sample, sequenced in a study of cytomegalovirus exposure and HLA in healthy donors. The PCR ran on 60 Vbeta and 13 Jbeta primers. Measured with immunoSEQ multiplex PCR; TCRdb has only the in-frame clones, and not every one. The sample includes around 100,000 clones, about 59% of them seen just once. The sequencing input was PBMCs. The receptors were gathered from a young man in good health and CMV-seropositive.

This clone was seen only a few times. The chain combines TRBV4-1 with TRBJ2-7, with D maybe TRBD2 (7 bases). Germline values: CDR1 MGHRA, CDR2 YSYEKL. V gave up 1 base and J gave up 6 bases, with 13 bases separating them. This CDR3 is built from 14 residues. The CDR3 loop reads CASSQGGGAVEQYF. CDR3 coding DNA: TGCGCCAGCAGCCAAGGAGGGGGGGCTGTCGAGCAGTACTTC.

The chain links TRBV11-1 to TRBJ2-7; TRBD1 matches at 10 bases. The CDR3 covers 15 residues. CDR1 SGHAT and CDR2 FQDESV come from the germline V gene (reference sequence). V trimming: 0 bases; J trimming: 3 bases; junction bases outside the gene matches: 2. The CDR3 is CASSLAWTGGYEQYF. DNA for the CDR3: TGTGCCAGCAGCTTAGCGTGGACAGGGGGCTACGAGCAGTACTTC.

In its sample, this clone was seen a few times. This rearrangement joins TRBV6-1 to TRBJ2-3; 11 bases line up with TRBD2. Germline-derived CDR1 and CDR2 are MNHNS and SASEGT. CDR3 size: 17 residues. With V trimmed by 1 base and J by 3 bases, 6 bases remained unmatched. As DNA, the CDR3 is TGTGCCAGCAGTGAAGGTCGTACTAGCGGGGGAACAGATACGCAGTATTTT. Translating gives CASSEGRTSGGTDTQYF.

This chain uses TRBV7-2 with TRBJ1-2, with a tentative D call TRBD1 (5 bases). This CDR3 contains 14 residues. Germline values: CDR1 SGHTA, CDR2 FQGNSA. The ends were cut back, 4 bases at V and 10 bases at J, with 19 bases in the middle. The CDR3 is CASSSSGTGLPYTF. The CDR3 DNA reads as TGTGCCAGCAGCTCCTCCGGTACAGGCCTTCCCTACACCTTC.

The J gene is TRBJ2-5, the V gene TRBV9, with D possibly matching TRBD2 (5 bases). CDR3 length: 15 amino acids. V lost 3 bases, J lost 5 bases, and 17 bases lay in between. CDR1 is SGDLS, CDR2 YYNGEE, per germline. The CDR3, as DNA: TGTGCCAGCAGCGCTAGCCCCCTCGGGATGGAGACCCAGTACTTC. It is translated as CASSASPLGMETQYF.

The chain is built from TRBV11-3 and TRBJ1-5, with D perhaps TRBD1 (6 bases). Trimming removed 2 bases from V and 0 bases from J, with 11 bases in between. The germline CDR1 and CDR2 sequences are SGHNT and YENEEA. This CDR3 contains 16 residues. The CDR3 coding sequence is TGTGCCAGCAGCTTAAGGGGGGGACCTAGCAATCAGCCCCAGCATTTT. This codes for CASSLRGGPSNQPQHF.

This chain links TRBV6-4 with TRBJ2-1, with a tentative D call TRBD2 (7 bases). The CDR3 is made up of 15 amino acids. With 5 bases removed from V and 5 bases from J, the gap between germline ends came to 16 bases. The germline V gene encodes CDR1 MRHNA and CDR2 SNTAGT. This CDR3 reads CASSSRAGAHNEQFF. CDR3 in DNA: TGTGCCAGCAGTAGCAGGGCGGGGGCCCACAATGAGCAGTTCTTC.

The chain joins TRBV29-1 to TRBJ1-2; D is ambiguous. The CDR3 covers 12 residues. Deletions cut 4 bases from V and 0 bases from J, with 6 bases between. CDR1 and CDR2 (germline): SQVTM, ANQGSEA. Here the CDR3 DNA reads TGCAGCGTTGTATCTACTAACTATGGCTACACCTTC. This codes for CSVVSTNYGYTF.

The CDR3 nucleotides read TGCAGCGTTGGGAAGGAGGTCACTGAAGCTTTCTTT. As protein: CSVGKEVTEAFF. The chain combines TRBV29-1 with TRBJ1-1; the D is unclear. The germline CDR1 and CDR2 sequences are SQVTM and ANQGSEA. CDR3 length: 12 residues. Deletions cut 4 bases from V and 4 bases from J, with 10 bases between.

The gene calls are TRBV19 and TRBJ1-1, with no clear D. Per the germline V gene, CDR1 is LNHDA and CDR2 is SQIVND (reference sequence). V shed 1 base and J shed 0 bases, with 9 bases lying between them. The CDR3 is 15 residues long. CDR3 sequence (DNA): TGTGCCAGTAGTATAGGCCCCAGGATGAACACTGAAGCTTTCTTT. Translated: CASSIGPRMNTEAFF.

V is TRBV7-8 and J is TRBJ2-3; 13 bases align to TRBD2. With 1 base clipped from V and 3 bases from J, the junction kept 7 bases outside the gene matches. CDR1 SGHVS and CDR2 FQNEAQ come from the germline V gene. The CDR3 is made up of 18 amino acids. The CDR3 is CASSLGGWTSGGTDTQYF. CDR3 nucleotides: TGTGCCAGCAGCTTAGGTGGTTGGACTAGCGGGGGAACAGATACGCAGTATTTT. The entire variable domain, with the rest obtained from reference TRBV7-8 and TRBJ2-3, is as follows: GAGVSQSPRYKVAKRGQDVALRCDPISGHVSLFWYQQALGQGPEFLTYFQNEAQLDKSGLPSDRFFAERPEGSVSTLKIQRTQQEDSAVYLCASSLGGWTSGGTDTQYFGPGTRLTVL.

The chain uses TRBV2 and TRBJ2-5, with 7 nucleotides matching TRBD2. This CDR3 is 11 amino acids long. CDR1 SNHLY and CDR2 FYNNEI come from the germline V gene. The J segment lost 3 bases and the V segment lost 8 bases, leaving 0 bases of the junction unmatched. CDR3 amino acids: CASAGEETQYF. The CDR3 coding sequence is TGTGCCAGCGCGGGGGAAGAGACCCAGTACTTC.

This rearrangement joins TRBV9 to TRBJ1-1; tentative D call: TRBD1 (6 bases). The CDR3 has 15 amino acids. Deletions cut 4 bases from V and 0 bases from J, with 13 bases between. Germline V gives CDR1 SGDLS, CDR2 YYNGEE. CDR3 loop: CASSTHDRLNTEAFF. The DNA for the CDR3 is TGTGCCAGCAGCACCCACGACAGGTTGAACACTGAAGCTTTCTTT.

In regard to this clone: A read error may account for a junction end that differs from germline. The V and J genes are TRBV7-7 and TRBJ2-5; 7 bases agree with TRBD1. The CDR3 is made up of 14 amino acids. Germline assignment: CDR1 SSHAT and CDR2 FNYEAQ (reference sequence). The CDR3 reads CASSSVGGGETQYF. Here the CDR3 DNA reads TGTGCTAGCAGCTCTGTAGGGGGCGGGGAGACCCAGTACTTC.

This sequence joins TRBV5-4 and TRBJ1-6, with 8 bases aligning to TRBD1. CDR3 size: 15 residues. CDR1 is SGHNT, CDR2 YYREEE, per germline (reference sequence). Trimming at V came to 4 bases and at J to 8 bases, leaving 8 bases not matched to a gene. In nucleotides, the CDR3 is TGTGCCAGCAGCCTTCGACAGGGGTTAGATTCACCCCTCCACTTT. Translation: CASSLRQGLDSPLHF.

The CDR3 bases are TGCGCCAGCAGTATCGGGGGGAATAATGAGCAGTTCTTC. This codes for CASSIGGNNEQFF. The chain couples TRBV5-1 to TRBJ2-1; 7 bases are shared with TRBD2. Trimming cost V 5 bases and J 7 bases; bases outside gene matches: 6. The CDR3 consists of 13 residues. Germline values: CDR1 SGHRS, CDR2 YFSETQ.

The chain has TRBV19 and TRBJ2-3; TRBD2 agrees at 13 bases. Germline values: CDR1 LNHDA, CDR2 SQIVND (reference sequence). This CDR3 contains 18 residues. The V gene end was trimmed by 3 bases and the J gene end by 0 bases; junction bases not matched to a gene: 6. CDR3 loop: CASSIGLAGVSSTDTQYF. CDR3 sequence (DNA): TGTGCCAGTAGTATCGGACTAGCGGGGGTTTCTAGCACAGATACGCAGTATTTT.

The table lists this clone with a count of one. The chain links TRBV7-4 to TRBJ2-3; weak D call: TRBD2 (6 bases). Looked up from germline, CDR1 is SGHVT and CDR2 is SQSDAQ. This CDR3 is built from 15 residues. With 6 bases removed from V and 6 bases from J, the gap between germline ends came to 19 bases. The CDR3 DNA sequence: TGTGCCAGCAGAGAAGGACTTAAGGGGAGGGATACGCAGTATTTT. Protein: CASREGLKGRDTQYF.

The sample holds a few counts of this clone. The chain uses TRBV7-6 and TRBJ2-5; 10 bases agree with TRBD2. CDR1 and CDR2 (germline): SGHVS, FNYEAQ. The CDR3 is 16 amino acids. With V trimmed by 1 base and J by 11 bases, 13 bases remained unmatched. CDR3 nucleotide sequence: TGTGCCAGCAGCTTAGATGCAGGGCAAGCGGGAGGGGAGCAGTACTTC. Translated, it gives CASSLDAGQAGGEQYF.

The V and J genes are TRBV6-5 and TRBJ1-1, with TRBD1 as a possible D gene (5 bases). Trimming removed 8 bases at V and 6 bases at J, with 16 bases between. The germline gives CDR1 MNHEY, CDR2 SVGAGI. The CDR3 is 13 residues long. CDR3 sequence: CASRTGPGPEAFF. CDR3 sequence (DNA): TGTGCCAGCCGAACAGGACCCGGCCCTGAAGCTTTCTTT.

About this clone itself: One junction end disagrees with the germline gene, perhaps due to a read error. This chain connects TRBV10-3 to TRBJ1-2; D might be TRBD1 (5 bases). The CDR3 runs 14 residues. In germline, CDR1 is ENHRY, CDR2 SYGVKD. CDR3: CAISEAARDPRSHF. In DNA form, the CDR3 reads TGTGCCATCAGTGAGGCAGCGCGGGACCCTAGATCCCACTTC.

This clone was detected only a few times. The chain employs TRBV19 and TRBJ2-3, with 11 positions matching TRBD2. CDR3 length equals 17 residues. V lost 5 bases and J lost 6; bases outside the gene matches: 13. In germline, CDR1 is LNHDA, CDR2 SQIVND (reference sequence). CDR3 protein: CASSLSSGGAWSDTQYF. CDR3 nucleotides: TGTGCCAGTAGTCTGAGTAGCGGGGGGGCCTGGAGCGATACGCAGTATTTT.

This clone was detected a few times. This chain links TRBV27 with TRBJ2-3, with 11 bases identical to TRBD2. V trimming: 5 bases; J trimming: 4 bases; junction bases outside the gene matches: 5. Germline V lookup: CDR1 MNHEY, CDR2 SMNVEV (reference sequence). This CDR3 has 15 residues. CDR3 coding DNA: TGTGCCAGCAGTCCTAGCGGGGGGATCGCAGATACGCAGTATTTT. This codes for CASSPSGGIADTQYF.

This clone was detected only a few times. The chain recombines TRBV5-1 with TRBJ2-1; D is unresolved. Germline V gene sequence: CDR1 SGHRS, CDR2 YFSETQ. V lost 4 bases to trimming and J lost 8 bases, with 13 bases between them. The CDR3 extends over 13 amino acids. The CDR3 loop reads CASSPPGSDEQFF. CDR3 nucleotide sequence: TGCGCCAGCAGCCCACCTGGTTCGGATGAGCAGTTCTTC.

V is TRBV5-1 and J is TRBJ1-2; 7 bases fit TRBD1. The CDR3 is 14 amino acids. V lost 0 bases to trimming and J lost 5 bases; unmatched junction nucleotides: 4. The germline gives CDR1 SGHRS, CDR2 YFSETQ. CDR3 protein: CASSLVAQGYGYTF. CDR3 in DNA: TGCGCCAGCAGCTTGGTGGCACAGGGGTATGGCTACACCTTC.

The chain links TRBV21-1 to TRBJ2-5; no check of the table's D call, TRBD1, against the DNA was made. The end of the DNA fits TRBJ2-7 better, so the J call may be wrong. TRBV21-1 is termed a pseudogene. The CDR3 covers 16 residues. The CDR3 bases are TGTGCCAGCAGACGCGCAACCGGGACAATCTGCTACGAGCAGTACTTC. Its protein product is CASRRATGTICYEQYF.

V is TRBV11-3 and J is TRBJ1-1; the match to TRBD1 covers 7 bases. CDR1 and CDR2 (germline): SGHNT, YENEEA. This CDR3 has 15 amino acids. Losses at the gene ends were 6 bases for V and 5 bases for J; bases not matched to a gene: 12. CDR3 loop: CASSPSWTGETEAFF. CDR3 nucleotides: TGTGCCAGCAGTCCAAGCTGGACAGGTGAGACTGAAGCTTTCTTT.